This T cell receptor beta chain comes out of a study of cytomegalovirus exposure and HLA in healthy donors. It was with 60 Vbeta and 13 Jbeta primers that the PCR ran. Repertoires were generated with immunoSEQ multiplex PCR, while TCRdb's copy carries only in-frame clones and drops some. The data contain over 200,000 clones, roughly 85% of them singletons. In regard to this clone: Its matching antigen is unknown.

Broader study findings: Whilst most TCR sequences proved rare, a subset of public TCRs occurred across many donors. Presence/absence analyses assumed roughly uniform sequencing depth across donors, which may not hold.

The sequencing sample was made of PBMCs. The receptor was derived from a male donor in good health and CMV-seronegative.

The CDR3 protein is CASTRLGQPQHF. The CDR3, as DNA: TGTGCCAGCACCCGACTGGGTCAGCCCCAGCATTTT. V is TRBV28 and J is TRBJ1-5; D uncertain. The germline CDR1 and CDR2 sequences are MDHEN and SYDVKM. V shed 7 bases and J shed 6 bases, with 10 bases lying between them. This CDR3 has 12 residues.